The rows below give T cell receptor beta chains drawn from one sample of a study of blood T cell repertoires in COVID-19. The method was immunoSEQ multiplex PCR; TCRdb's version includes in-frame clones alone and lacks a portion of them. The data show over 40,000 clones, about 80% seen once. Sample: peripheral blood. Every receptor here comes from a human donor in a cohort sampled during active COVID-19. The CDR3 runs from the conserved cysteine through the conserved F or W. A D gene is named only where the DNA matches it firmly. A row's size may be missing; if present it is once, few, many or a size class.

V gene	J gene	clone size	D gene	CDR3 protein	CDR3 DNA
TRBV10-1	TRBJ2-7	few	-	CASSESLAPYEQYF	TGCGCCAGCAGTGAGTCTTTGGCCCCCTACGAGCAGTACTTC
TRBV15	TRBJ2-2	-	-	CATSISGELFF	TGTGCCACCAGCATCTCGGGGGAGCTGTTTTTT
TRBV19	TRBJ2-3	-	TRBD2	CASSSPGAGGSTQYF	TGTGCCAGTAGTTCCCCAGGAGCGGGGGGCTCCACGCAGTATTTT
TRBV29-1	TRBJ1-1	-	-	CSVEVRGMNTEAFF	TGCAGCGTTGAAGTTCGGGGGATGAACACTGAAGCTTTCTTT
TRBV29-1	TRBJ2-5	-	-	CSVEYTTGLQETQYF	TGCAGCGTTGAGTATACCACAGGGCTCCAAGAGACCCAGTACTTC
TRBV5-1	TRBJ1-6	-	-	CASSLSGGDVASPLHF	TGCGCCAGCAGCTTGTCGGGGGGCGACGTGGCCTCACCCCTCCACTTT
TRBV7-9	TRBJ1-1	few	-	CASSLAHQGSETFF	TGTGCCAGCAGCTTAGCGCACCAGGGTTCGGAAACTTTCTTT
TRBV5-1	TRBJ1-6	-	TRBD1	CASRRQGGNSPLHF	TGCGCCAGCAGGAGACAGGGAGGCAATTCACCCCTCCACTTT
TRBV9	TRBJ2-3	-	-	CASGNAGAPSDTQYF	TGTGCCAGCGGCAATGCGGGGGCTCCATCAGATACGCAGTATTTT
TRBV19	TRBJ1-5	-	TRBD1	CASSSRGHQPQHF	TGTGCCAGTAGTAGCAGGGGGCATCAGCCCCAGCATTTT
TRBV28	TRBJ1-3	-	-	CASSFPGLRSNTIYF	TGTGCCAGCAGTTTCCCGGGACTCCGCTCCAACACCATATATTTT
TRBV6-5	TRBJ2-3	-	TRBD2	CASIRAGGSADTQYF	TGTGCCAGCATCCGAGCGGGGGGATCTGCGGATACGCAGTATTTT
TRBV6-5	TRBJ2-5	-	TRBD1	CASSYPGTAEETQYF	TGTGCCAGCAGTTATCCCGGGACAGCCGAAGAGACCCAGTACTTC
TRBV2	TRBJ1-3	-	-	CASSAQGHFSGNTIYF	TGTGCCAGCAGTGCCCAGGGACACTTCTCTGGAAACACCATATATTTT
TRBV19	TRBJ2-2	once	TRBD2	CASSKNRGVWDTGELFF	TGTGCCAGTAGTAAGAACCGGGGGGTATGGGACACCGGGGAGCTGTTTTTT
TRBV5-1	TRBJ2-1	-	-	CASSLEMAGAYNEQFF	TGCGCCAGCAGCTTGGAAATGGCAGGGGCCTACAATGAGCAGTTCTTC
TRBV7-9	TRBJ1-5	-	-	CASSSSVSNQPQHF	TGTGCCAGCAGCTCGTCCGTTAGCAATCAGCCCCAGCATTTT
TRBV6-2/TRBV6-3	TRBJ2-1	-	-	CASSSGTPRYNEQFF	TGTGCCAGCAGCTCCGGGACTCCAAGATACAATGAGCAGTTCTTC
TRBV5-8	TRBJ1-2	-	TRBD1	CASSPGQLNYGYTF	TGTGCCAGCAGCCCGGGACAGCTAAACTATGGCTACACCTTC
TRBV5-6	TRBJ2-7	-	TRBD2	CASSLVAGDYYEQYF	TGTGCCAGCAGCTTGGTAGCGGGGGACTACTACGAGCAGTACTTC
TRBV12-5	TRBJ2-2	-	TRBD1	CASGLVLRQGTNTGELFF	TGTGCTAGTGGTTTGGTACTGAGACAGGGCACGAACACCGGGGAGCTGTTTTTT
TRBV7-2	TRBJ1-1	-	-	CASSPQGKLPAAFF	TGTGCCAGCAGCCCCCAGGGAAAATTACCCGCAGCTTTCTTT
TRBV30	TRBJ1-6	-	-	CAWSVQVRSPLHF	TGTGCCTGGAGTGTCCAGGTTCGATCACCCCTCCACTTT
TRBV7-9	TRBJ1-2	-	-	CASSGRGLNYGYTF	TGTGCCAGCAGCGGGAGGGGACTGAACTATGGCTACACCTTC
TRBV14	TRBJ2-7	-	-	CASSQDVYEQYF	TGTGCCAGCAGCCAAGACGTATACGAGCAGTACTTC
TRBV7-2	TRBJ2-5	-	-	CASSAQGSETQYF	TGTGCCAGCAGCGCGCAGGGTTCGGAGACCCAGTACTTC
TRBV11-2	TRBJ1-1	-	-	CASSPRGVNTEAFF	TGTGCCAGCAGCCCAAGGGGTGTGAACACTGAAGCTTTCTTT
TRBV19	TRBJ1-2	few	-	CASSMVSETNYGYTF	TGTGCCAGTAGTATGGTGTCCGAGACTAACTATGGCTACACCTTC
TRBV18	TRBJ2-6	-	-	CASSPTGGSGANVLTF	TGTGCCAGCTCACCGACCGGAGGGTCGGGGGCCAACGTCCTGACTTTC
TRBV2	TRBJ2-4	-	TRBD2	CASSGTSGRAKNIQYF	TGTGCCAGCAGTGGGACTAGCGGGAGAGCCAAAAACATTCAGTACTTC
TRBV7-8	TRBJ1-4	-	TRBD1	CASSWDRVSGSTNEKLFF	TGTGCCAGCAGCTGGGACAGGGTCTCTGGATCAACTAATGAAAAACTGTTTTTT
TRBV7-9	TRBJ2-2	-	TRBD1	CAAQGDTGELFF	TGTGCCGCACAGGGGGACACCGGGGAGCTGTTTTTT
TRBV10-3	TRBJ2-1	-	-	CAITTTGTSNPYNEQFF	TGTGCCATCACCACGACCGGGACATCGAATCCCTACAATGAGCAGTTCTTC
TRBV5-1	TRBJ2-7	-	-	CASSLGWGDSYEQYF	TGCGCCAGCAGCTTGGGGTGGGGAGACTCCTACGAGCAGTACTTC
TRBV4-1	TRBJ2-2	-	-	CASSQDGQGYTGELFF	TGCGCCAGCAGCCAAGATGGGCAGGGATACACCGGGGAGCTGTTTTTT
TRBV29-1	TRBJ2-1	-	-	CSVKRREHHNEQFF	TGCAGCGTAAAGAGACGGGAGCACCACAATGAGCAGTTCTTC
TRBV14	TRBJ1-2	few	-	CASSQAVRAGYTF	TGTGCCAGCAGCCAAGCGGTGCGGGCCGGCTACACCTTC
TRBV9	TRBJ2-3	-	TRBD2	CASSPGVRGGTDTQYF	TGTGCCAGCAGCCCCGGGGTCCGGGGGGGCACAGATACGCAGTATTTT
TRBV6-2/TRBV6-3	TRBJ2-1	once	TRBD2	CASSYISGAYDEQFF	TGTGCCAGCAGTTACATTAGCGGGGCCTACGATGAGCAGTTCTTC
TRBV19	TRBJ2-4	-	-	CASRFSGENIQYF	TGTGCCAGTAGGTTTTCAGGGGAAAACATTCAGTACTTC
TRBV25-1	TRBJ2-5	-	TRBD1	CASSDGTAQETQYF	TGTGCCAGCAGTGACGGGACAGCTCAAGAGACCCAGTACTTC
TRBV4-2	TRBJ2-2	-	TRBD2	CASSLSGGWNTGELFF	TGTGCCAGCAGCCTGAGCGGGGGCTGGAACACCGGGGAGCTGTTTTTT
TRBV4-3	TRBJ1-2	-	-	CASSQRGDSYGYTF	TGCGCCAGCAGCCAACGAGGGGACTCCTATGGCTACACCTTC
TRBV10-3	TRBJ2-3	-	TRBD2	CAITPGRGGPGTDTQYF	TGTGCCATCACACCAGGGCGGGGGGGCCCTGGCACAGATACGCAGTATTTT
TRBV11-2	TRBJ2-7	-	-	CASSLREGVEQYF	TGTGCCAGCAGCTTAAGAGAGGGGGTCGAGCAGTACTTC
TRBV18	TRBJ2-7	once	-	CASSPLGRDSYEQYF	TGTGCCAGCTCACCACTCGGACGGGACTCCTACGAGCAGTACTTC
TRBV11-3	TRBJ2-1	-	TRBD1	CASSTSPGQGNEQFF	TGTGCCAGCAGCACTAGCCCGGGACAGGGCAATGAGCAGTTCTTC
TRBV6-1	TRBJ1-2	-	TRBD1	CASSDGKTGWTSRGYTF	TGTGCCAGCAGTGACGGGAAGACAGGGTGGACGTCTAGGGGGTACACCTTC
TRBV6-1	TRBJ2-7	-	-	CASSENRGTYEQYF	TGTGCCAGCAGTGAAAACCGGGGGACCTACGAGCAGTACTTC
TRBV18	TRBJ1-5	-	-	CASSRSGGANNQPQHF	TGTGCCAGCTCCCGCAGCGGGGGCGCGAACAATCAGCCCCAGCATTTT
TRBV5-4	TRBJ2-3	few	-	CASSSVGGHATDTQYF	TGTGCCAGCAGCTCAGTGGGTGGACACGCGACAGATACGCAGTATTTT
TRBV15	TRBJ2-1	-	TRBD1	CATSQQGVFNEQFF	TGTGCCACCAGCCAACAGGGGGTCTTCAATGAGCAGTTCTTC
TRBV6-5	TRBJ2-7	-	-	CASTPPNGYEQYF	TGTGCCAGCACCCCCCCCAACGGCTACGAGCAGTACTTC